This TCR beta chain is from a study of T cells in localized non-small cell lung cancer. Whole-study results and caveats: Heterogeneity remains possible because sequencing was limited to only one tumor region. Greater T cell density in blood accompanied longer overall survival. T cell clonality was highest in uninvolved adjacent lung, above tumor.

With regard to this clone: Its antigen is not known.

The method was immunoSEQ multiplex PCR; TCRdb's version includes in-frame clones alone and lacks a portion of them. The sample contains 30,000 or so clones, 88% of which appear only once. V lost 8 bases, J lost 7 bases, and 13 bases stayed unmatched. The CDR3 contains 15 residues. Germline V gene lookup returns CDR1 SGHTA and CDR2 FQGTGA. The sample here was peripheral blood mononuclear cells, taken before any cancer treatment. This TCR was recovered from a woman between 35 and 70 years old with stage III lung adenocarcinoma. This rearrangement joins TRBV7-3 to TRBJ2-1, with 8 bases matching TRBD2. The DNA for the CDR3 is TGTGCCAGCGCGAACGGGAGGGCCACGTGGAATGAGCAGTTCTTC. Its translation: CASANGRATWNEQFF.